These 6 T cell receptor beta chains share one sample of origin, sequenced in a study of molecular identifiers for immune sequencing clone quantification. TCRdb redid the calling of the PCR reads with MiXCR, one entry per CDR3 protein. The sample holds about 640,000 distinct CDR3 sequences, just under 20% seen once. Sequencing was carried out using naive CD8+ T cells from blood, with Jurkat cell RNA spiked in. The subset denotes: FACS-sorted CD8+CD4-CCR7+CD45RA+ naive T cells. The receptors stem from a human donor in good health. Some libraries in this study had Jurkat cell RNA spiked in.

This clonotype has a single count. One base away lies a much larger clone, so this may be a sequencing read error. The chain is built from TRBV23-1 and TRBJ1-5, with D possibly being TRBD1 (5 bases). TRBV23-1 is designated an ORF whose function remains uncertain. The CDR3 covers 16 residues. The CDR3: CAIIKDTRWGNRPQHF. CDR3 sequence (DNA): TGCGCCATTATTAAAGACACCCGGTGGGGCAATCGGCCCCAGCATTTT.

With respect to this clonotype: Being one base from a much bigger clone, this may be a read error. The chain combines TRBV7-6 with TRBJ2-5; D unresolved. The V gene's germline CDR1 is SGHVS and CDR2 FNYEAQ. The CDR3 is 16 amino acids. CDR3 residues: CASSLNGPLKSETRYF. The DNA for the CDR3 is TGTGCCAGCAGCTTAAACGGACCACTTAAATCGGAGACCCGGTACTTC. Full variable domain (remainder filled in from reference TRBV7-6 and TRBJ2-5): GAGVSQSPRYKVTKRGQDVALRCDPISGHVSLYWYRQALGQGPEFLTYFNYEAQQDKSGLPNDRFSAERPEGSISTLTIQRTEQRDSAMYRCASSLNGPLKSETRYFGPGTRLLVL.

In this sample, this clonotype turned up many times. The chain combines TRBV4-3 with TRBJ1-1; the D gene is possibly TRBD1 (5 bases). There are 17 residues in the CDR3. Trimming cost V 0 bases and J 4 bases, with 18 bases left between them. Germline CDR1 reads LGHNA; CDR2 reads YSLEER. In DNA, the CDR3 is TGCGCCAGCAGCCAAGACAGGTTCAGGGATATAGTCACTGAAGCTTTCTTT. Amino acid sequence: CASSQDRFRDIVTEAFF.

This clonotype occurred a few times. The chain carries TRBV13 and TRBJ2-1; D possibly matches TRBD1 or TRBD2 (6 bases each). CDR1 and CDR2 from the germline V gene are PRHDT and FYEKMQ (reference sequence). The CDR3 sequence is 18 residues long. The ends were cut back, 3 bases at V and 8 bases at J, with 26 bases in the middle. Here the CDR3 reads CASSFFGGTNNPFDEQFF. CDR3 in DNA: TGTGCCAGCAGCTTTTTCGGGGGCACAAACAACCCTTTCGATGAGCAGTTCTTC.

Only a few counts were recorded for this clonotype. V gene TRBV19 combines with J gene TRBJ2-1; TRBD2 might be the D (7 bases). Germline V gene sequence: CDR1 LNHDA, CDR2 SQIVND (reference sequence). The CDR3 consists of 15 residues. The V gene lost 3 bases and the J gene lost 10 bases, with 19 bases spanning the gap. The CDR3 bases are TGTGCCAGTAGTATTGCACAGGGAGGGGTGATGGAGCAGTTCTTC. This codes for CASSIAQGGVMEQFF.

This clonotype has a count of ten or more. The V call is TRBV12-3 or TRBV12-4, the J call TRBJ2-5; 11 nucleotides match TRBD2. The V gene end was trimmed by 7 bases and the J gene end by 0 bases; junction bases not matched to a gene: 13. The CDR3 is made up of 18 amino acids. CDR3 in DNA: TGTGCCAGCACCCCGGGCCTAGCGGGGGGCTGGTACCAAGAGACCCAGTACTTC. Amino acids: CASTPGLAGGWYQETQYF.